This T cell receptor beta chain derives from a study of T cells in tuberculosis. Study as a whole: CD1B tetramers identified T cells specific for mycobacterial lipid GMM.

The trim removed 6 bases at V and 7 bases at J, leaving 11 bases unmatched. CDR1 is LGHNT and CDR2 is FRNRAP in the germline V gene. The CDR3 totals 15 residues. This clone was detected only once. The method was immunoSEQ multiplex PCR; TCRdb's version includes in-frame clones alone and lacks a portion of them. The table shows tens of thousands of clones, with over 75% occurring only once. Time point: new active TB diagnosis, blood taken before or within 7 days of starting treatment. Included patients were adults of at least 18, HIV-seronegative, South African. Material: PBMCs, obtained at tuberculosis diagnosis. The receptor comes from an adult with tuberculosis. This chain uses TRBV12-5 with TRBJ2-1; 8 positions match TRBD2. For the CDR3, the DNA is TGTGCTAGTGGCCCAGGCAGCGGGAGCAAGAATGAGCAGTTCTTC. Amino acid sequence: CASGPGSGSKNEQFF.